Listed below are T cell receptor beta chains from one sample, sequenced in a study of identical twins. TCRdb itself ran the 5' RACE reads through MiXCR, one entry per CDR3 protein. The sample has 450,000 or so distinct CDR3 sequences, over 12% seen once. This sample was shared with a second study, whose subject was yellow fever vaccine responses in identical twins.

The sequencing sample was made of CD4+ T cells sorted from blood. All receptors come from a young woman in good health. Each CDR3 is given with its conserved first and last residue. The D gene is left open where the match is weak. Some rows have no size entry. The others give once, few or many, or a class for an expanded clone.

CDR3 protein,CDR3 DNA,V gene,D gene,clone size,J gene
CASSYSRTSWGLNIQYF,TGTGCCAGCAGTTACTCCCGGACTAGCTGGGGACTAAACATTCAGTACTTC,TRBV6-5,TRBD2,NA,TRBJ2-4
CASSLASTLEETQYF,TGTGCCAGCAGCTTGGCGTCAACCCTAGAAGAGACCCAGTACTTC,TRBV5-5,NA,NA,TRBJ2-5
CASKRAGPYEQYF,TGTGCCAGCAAACGGGCAGGTCCCTACGAGCAGTACTTC,TRBV27,NA,few,TRBJ2-7
CASSQGGQINQPQHF,TGTGCCAGCAGCCAAGGAGGACAGATCAATCAGCCCCAGCATTTT,TRBV4-2,NA,many,TRBJ1-5
CATRTGFGTGELFF,TGTGCCACCCGGACAGGGTTTGGCACCGGGGAGCTGTTTTTT,TRBV24-1,TRBD1,NA,TRBJ2-2
CASITATYNEQFF,TGTGCCAGCATAACAGCTACCTACAATGAGCAGTTCTTC,TRBV28,NA,NA,TRBJ2-1
CASSPRVTQYF,TGTGCCAGCAGCCCGAGAGTCACTCAGTACTTC,TRBV7-2,NA,few,TRBJ2-7
CASSPGRDTQYF,TGTGCCAGCAGTCCAGGGCGGGATACGCAGTATTTT,TRBV6-5,NA,NA,TRBJ2-3
CATSGDLGTQYF,TGTGCCACCAGCGGGGATCTTGGGACCCAGTACTTC,TRBV24-1,NA,many,TRBJ2-5
CASSQDRGSAYNQPQHF,TGTGCCAGCAGCCAAGATCGAGGCAGCGCTTACAATCAGCCCCAGCATTTT,TRBV3-1,NA,NA,TRBJ1-5
CSVRGARNTDTQYF,TGCAGCGTCAGGGGGGCCCGGAACACAGATACGCAGTATTTT,TRBV20-1,NA,few,TRBJ2-3
CASSFSGTSGTNNEQFF,TGTGCCAGCAGCTTCTCCGGGACTAGCGGGACAAACAATGAGCAGTTCTTC,TRBV5-6,TRBD2,few,TRBJ2-1
CASTLNPPFDEQFF,TGTGCCAGCACCCTGAATCCACCGTTCGATGAGCAGTTCTTC,TRBV12-3/TRBV12-4,NA,many,TRBJ2-1
CASSSDPGPRPSRTEAFF,TGTGCCAGCAGCTCAGACCCGGGACCCAGACCTTCGAGAACTGAAGCTTTCTTT,TRBV7-8,NA,NA,TRBJ1-1